This TCR beta chain was captured by sequencing in a study of T cell responses to AZD1222 COVID-19 vaccine. Broader study findings: Spike was spanned by vaccine-associated CD4 TCRs, with dominance at 160-218 and 743-854. Only after the peak T cell response were repertoires sampled.

In the case of this clone: What it binds is unknown.

V was clipped by 3 bases and J by 3 bases, with 11 bases between them. The CDR3 totals 14 residues. Germline CDR1 LNHDA, CDR2 SQIVND (reference sequence). Repertoires were generated with immunoSEQ multiplex PCR, while TCRdb's copy carries only in-frame clones and drops some. This table has tens of thousands of clones, approximately 90% appearing once. The V and J genes are TRBV19 and TRBJ2-5; no clear D. Source: peripheral blood, taken on day 0 of AZD1222 vaccination. The sequence was obtained from an adult in good health. CDR3 amino acids: CASSIRLGKETQYF. CDR3 in DNA: TGTGCCAGTAGTATTAGGCTGGGGAAAGAGACCCAGTACTTC.